Below are 14 T cell receptor beta chains sequenced from a single sample in a study of OX40 agonist ivuxolimab in advanced cancers. TCRdb keeps only in-frame clones here, not all; method: immunoSEQ multiplex PCR. The data show tens of thousands of clones, more than 70% seen once. Sequences were derived from CD4+ or CD8+ T cells sorted from blood, sampled in a trial of the OX40 agonist ivuxolimab. These TCRs come from an adult with an advanced solid tumor such as melanoma, head and neck, liver or kidney cancer.

The rearrangement links TRBV6-5 to TRBJ2-4, with D perhaps being TRBD1 or TRBD2 (6 bases each). The CDR3 consists of 15 residues. The V end was cut by 6 bases, the J end by 7 bases, with 19 bases between. Germline loops: CDR1 MNHEY, CDR2 SVGAGI. The CDR3 DNA follows: TGTGCCAGCAGGCGGGCGCGGGACCAGGGGAACATTCAGTACTTC. This encodes CASRRARDQGNIQYF.

The chain employs TRBV5-1 and TRBJ2-7; D unclear. Germline CDR1 SGHRS, CDR2 YFSETQ. The CDR3 loop spans 14 amino acids. Trimming cost V 5 bases and J 2 bases, with 14 bases left between them. CDR3 DNA sequence: TGCGCCAGCAGTGATAGCAACCGAGCCTACGAGCAGTACTTC. It codes for CASSDSNRAYEQYF.

V usage is TRBV4-1 and J usage is TRBJ1-6, with 8 bases that match TRBD1. J lost 9 bases, V lost 3 bases, and 1 base had no gene match. Germline V gives CDR1 MGHRA, CDR2 YSYEKL. The CDR3 consists of 13 residues. CDR3 coding DNA: TGCGCCAGCAGCCAGACAGGGGTTTCACCCCTCCACTTT. It codes for CASSQTGVSPLHF.

The chain links TRBV21-1 to TRBJ1-5. TRBV21-1 is classified as a pseudogene. This CDR3 has 15 residues. CDR3 DNA sequence: TGTGCCAGCAGCACCCACACCGGGCTGGGTCAGCCCCAGCATTTT. Protein: CASSTHTGLGQPQHF.

V usage is TRBV7-8 and J usage is TRBJ1-3, with TRBD1 as a possible D gene (5 bases). This CDR3 has 14 amino acids. Trimming removed 5 bases from V and 6 bases from J, with 14 bases in between. Germline CDR1 is SGHVS and CDR2 is FQNEAQ. For the CDR3, the DNA is TGTGCCAGCAGCCCTCTCAGGGTTCCAAACACCATATATTTT. Encoded protein: CASSPLRVPNTIYF. Drawing the rest from reference TRBV7-8 and TRBJ1-3, the complete variable domain is GAGVSQSPRYKVAKRGQDVALRCDPISGHVSLFWYQQALGQGPEFLTYFQNEAQLDKSGLPSDRFFAERPEGSVSTLKIQRTQQEDSAVYLCASSPLRVPNTIYFGEGSWLTVV.

The chain has TRBV28 and TRBJ2-3; weak D call: TRBD1 (6 bases). Trimming left V 5 bases short and J 0 bases short, with 9 bases between. Germline V lookup: CDR1 MDHEN, CDR2 SYDVKM. The CDR3 covers 14 residues. This CDR3 is CASSPGVSTDTQYF. For the CDR3, the DNA is TGTGCCAGCAGTCCAGGGGTAAGCACAGATACGCAGTATTTT.

Here the CDR3 reads CASSLLGVGGFGSPLHF. CDR3 DNA: TGCGCCAGCAGTCTATTGGGGGTCGGCGGCTTTGGATCACCCCTCCACTTT. The chain combines TRBV5-1 with TRBJ1-6, with a weak D call TRBD1 (5 bases). Germline V lookup: CDR1 SGHRS, CDR2 YFSETQ. Trimming removed 5 bases from V and 10 bases from J, with 25 bases in between. This CDR3 contains 17 residues. Full variable domain (rest looked up from reference TRBV5-1 and TRBJ1-6): KAGVTQTPRYLIKTRGQQVTLSCSPISGHRSVSWYQQTPGQGLQFLFEYFSETQRNKGNFPGRFSGRQFSNSRSEMNVSTLELGDSALYLCASSLLGVGGFGSPLHFGNGTRLTVT.

The table lists this clone with a few counts. V and J are TRBV19 and TRBJ2-7, with D perhaps matching TRBD1 or TRBD2 (5 bases each). V was trimmed by 5 bases and J by 6 bases, leaving 23 bases between them. The CDR3 has 16 amino acids. From germline, CDR1 is LNHDA and CDR2 SQIVND (reference sequence). The CDR3, as DNA: TGTGCCAGTAGTGCCCTGGGCCTTGGGACCATTTCCGAGCAGTACTTC. Translated: CASSALGLGTISEQYF.

The chain recombines TRBV5-1 with TRBJ2-2, with 9 nucleotides matching TRBD2. The V segment lost 1 base and the J segment 7 bases; nucleotides outside the gene matches: 8. The CDR3 loop spans 16 amino acids. Germline CDR1 SGHRS, CDR2 YFSETQ. The CDR3 region is CASSLLAGVVNGELFF. CDR3 nucleotides: TGCGCCAGCAGCTTGTTAGCGGGAGTGGTTAACGGGGAGCTGTTTTTT.

J is TRBJ2-1 and V is TRBV10-2; TRBD2 is a possible D gene (6 bases). The CDR3 sequence is 14 residues long. V shed 10 bases and J shed 3 bases, with 16 bases lying between them. Germline loops: CDR1 WSHSY, CDR2 SAAADI. For the CDR3, the DNA is TGCGCCATTAGAGGGAGGATAAACTACAATGAGCAGTTCTTC. Residues: CAIRGRINYNEQFF.

The chain uses TRBV10-3 and TRBJ1-2; 8 positions match TRBD1. From germline, CDR1 is ENHRY and CDR2 SYGVKD. The CDR3 totals 15 residues. The V segment lost 7 bases and the J segment 3 bases; nucleotides outside the gene matches: 10. The CDR3 coding sequence is TGTGCCATCATGAGACAGGGGAATTCGGACTATGGCTACACCTTC. This sequence encodes CAIMRQGNSDYGYTF.

This chain uses TRBV7-2 with TRBJ2-5; no definite D call. With 1 base removed from V and 0 bases from J, the gap between germline ends came to 3 bases. Germline V gene lookup returns CDR1 SGHTA and CDR2 FQGNSA. The CDR3 has 13 residues. The CDR3 spells CASSLGDQETQYF. Here the CDR3 DNA reads TGTGCCAGCAGCTTAGGAGACCAAGAGACCCAGTACTTC.

This rearrangement joins TRBV18 to TRBJ1-2; 8 positions agree with TRBD1. CDR1 is KGHSH, CDR2 LQKENI, per germline. There are 17 residues in the CDR3. The ends lost 5 bases at V and 6 bases at J; junction bases unmatched: 17. The CDR3 DNA follows: TGTGCCAGCTCAGTAAGACCGGGACAGGACTTCCTTAATGGCTACACCTTC. Translation: CASSVRPGQDFLNGYTF.

The rearrangement joins TRBV19 to TRBJ1-2; 9 nucleotides match TRBD1. From germline, CDR1 is LNHDA and CDR2 SQIVND (reference sequence). The CDR3 spans 16 residues. After removal of 6 bases from V and 2 bases from J, the junction contained 10 bases not matched to a gene. The CDR3 DNA sequence: TGTGCCAGTAGCCACGACACCGGACAGGGGAACTATGGCTACACCTTC. It codes for CASSHDTGQGNYGYTF.